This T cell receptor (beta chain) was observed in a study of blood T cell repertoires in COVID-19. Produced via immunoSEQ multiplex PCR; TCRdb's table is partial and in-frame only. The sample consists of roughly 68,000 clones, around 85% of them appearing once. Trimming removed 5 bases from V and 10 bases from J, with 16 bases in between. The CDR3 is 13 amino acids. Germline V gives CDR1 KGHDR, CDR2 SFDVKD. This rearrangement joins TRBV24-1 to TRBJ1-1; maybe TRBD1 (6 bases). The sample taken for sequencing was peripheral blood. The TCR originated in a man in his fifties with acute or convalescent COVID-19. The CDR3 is CATSVTATGRAFF. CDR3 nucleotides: TGTGCCACCAGTGTCACTGCCACAGGGAGAGCTTTCTTT.